The rows below give T cell receptor beta chains drawn from one sample of a study of regulatory T cells in long-lasting Graves disease. One entry per CDR3 protein results from TCRdb running MiXCR on the multiplex PCR reads. Of about 470,000 distinct CDR3 sequences in the sample, roughly 21% are singletons; the top ten hold less than 9%. The source material was peripheral blood mononuclear cells (PBMCs), sampled when the disease was refractory, from a patient treated with antithyroid drugs. Receptors were obtained from a female donor with Graves disease. CDR3s include the opening cysteine and the closing phenylalanine or tryptophan. Each record gives: clone size, J gene, V gene, D gene, CDR3 protein, CDR3 DNA. D genes are given only for firm matches. Some rows have no size entry. The others give once, few or many, or a class for an expanded clone.

few	TRBJ2-3	TRBV12-3/TRBV12-4	TRBD1	CASSFGQGLDTQYF	TGTGCCAGCAGTTTTGGACAGGGGTTGGATACGCAGTATTTT
few	TRBJ2-6	TRBV7-2	NA	CASSPVQGRSGANVLTF	TGTGCCAGCAGCCCCGTCCAGGGTCGCTCTGGGGCCAACGTCCTGACTTTC
NA	TRBJ2-1	TRBV18	NA	CASSPRREWEQFF	TGTGCCAGCTCACCACGGAGAGAATGGGAGCAGTTCTTC
NA	TRBJ1-2	TRBV3-1	NA	CASSQEFSAGYGYTF	TGTGCCAGCAGCCAAGAATTTTCGGCGGGCTATGGCTACACCTTC
NA	TRBJ1-2	TRBV4-1	NA	CASSQGLVDSYTF	TGCGCCAGCAGCCAAGGACTGGTCGATAGCTACACCTTC
many	TRBJ2-5	TRBV2	NA	CASQRRGLETQYF	TGTGCCAGCCAAAGGCGGGGTCTAGAGACCCAGTACTTC
NA	TRBJ1-2	TRBV20-1	NA	CSARDTGKELGYTF	TGCAGTGCTAGAGATACAGGGAAGGAGTTAGGCTACACCTTC
few	TRBJ1-1	TRBV30	NA	CAWSYRSTEAFF	TGTGCCTGGAGCTACAGGAGCACTGAAGCTTTCTTT
NA	TRBJ2-6	TRBV6-5	NA	CASSYSGNSGANVLTF	TGTGCCAGCAGTTACTCGGGGAACTCTGGGGCCAACGTCCTGACTTTC
few	TRBJ1-4	TRBV7-9	TRBD1	CASSFPADRGQGEKLFF	TGTGCCAGCAGCTTCCCGGCGGACAGGGGGCAAGGTGAAAAACTGTTTTTT
many	TRBJ2-5	TRBV6-5	NA	CASSYAGRGLETQYF	TGTGCCAGCAGTTACGCCGGGAGGGGGCTAGAGACCCAGTACTTC
NA	TRBJ2-4	TRBV10-3	TRBD2	CAISPSPGLAGDKNIQYF	TGTGCCATCAGTCCCTCGCCGGGACTAGCGGGAGACAAAAACATTCAGTACTTC
NA	TRBJ2-4	TRBV20-1	NA	CSARPGAGHIQYF	TGCAGTGCTAGGCCGGGGGCTGGACACATTCAGTACTTC
many	TRBJ1-6	TRBV20-1	NA	CSARPFPGTELNSPLHF	TGCAGTGCTAGGCCCTTTCCCGGGACGGAGTTAAATTCACCCCTCCACTTT
NA	TRBJ2-2	TRBV2	TRBD1	CASSERLSLLTGKHTGELFF	TGTGCCAGCAGTGAACGGCTTTCCCTTTTGACAGGGAAACACACCGGGGAGCTGTTTTTT
many	TRBJ2-5	TRBV29-1	NA	CSVSDRGQETQYF	TGCAGCGTTTCCGACCGAGGACAAGAGACCCAGTACTTC
NA	TRBJ2-1	TRBV24-1	NA	CATGLTGTTLYNEQFF	TGTGCCACCGGGCTAACCGGGACAACGCTCTACAATGAGCAGTTCTTC
many	TRBJ1-6	TRBV2	NA	CASRALTGNSPLHF	TGTGCCAGCAGAGCCCTGACAGGCAATTCACCCCTCCACTTT
few	TRBJ1-2	TRBV7-9	NA	CASSSNPITGMGGYTF	TGTGCCAGCAGCTCAAATCCAATAACAGGGATGGGAGGCTACACCTTC
many	TRBJ1-2	TRBV2	NA	CASTPRGNYGYTF	TGTGCCAGCACTCCTCGGGGGAACTATGGCTACACCTTC
NA	TRBJ2-5	TRBV7-9	NA	CASSLPLLAVTQETQYF	TGTGCCAGCAGCTTACCCCTTTTGGCGGTAACCCAAGAGACCCAGTACTTC
NA	TRBJ1-3	TRBV19	NA	CASSIGGSSSGNTIYF	TGTGCCAGTAGTATAGGAGGTTCGAGCTCTGGAAACACCATATATTTT
NA	TRBJ1-3	TRBV29-1	NA	CSVEGTFSGNTIYF	TGCAGCGTTGAAGGGACGTTCTCTGGAAACACCATATATTTT
NA	TRBJ2-3	TRBV19	TRBD2	CASSIASGGVDTQYF	TGTGCCAGTAGTATTGCGAGCGGGGGGGTGGATACGCAGTATTTT
NA	TRBJ2-7	TRBV27	NA	CATATSPREQYF	TGTGCCACGGCCACTAGCCCTCGGGAGCAGTACTTC
few	TRBJ2-7	TRBV28	NA	CASSEQGFRYEQYF	TGTGCCAGCAGCGAGCAGGGGTTTCGATACGAGCAGTACTTC
NA	TRBJ1-5	TRBV30	NA	CAWSDGRNQPQHF	TGTGCCTGGTCAGACGGCCGCAATCAGCCCCAGCATTTT
few	TRBJ2-7	TRBV7-9	TRBD1	CASSYLQGNEQYF	TGTGCCAGCAGCTACCTACAGGGGAACGAGCAGTACTTC
NA	TRBJ2-5	TRBV20-1	TRBD2	CSAAPSGAQETQYF	TGCAGTGCTGCCCCTAGCGGGGCCCAAGAGACCCAGTACTTC
once	TRBJ2-3	TRBV11-3	NA	CASSLAFIWGGTTDTQYF	TGTGCCAGCAGCTTAGCGTTTATTTGGGGAGGTACCACAGATACGCAGTATTTT
once	TRBJ2-7	TRBV5-1	NA	CASSYGRARGGHEQYF	TGCGCCAGCAGCTACGGAAGGGCCCGAGGGGGGCACGAGCAGTACTTC
NA	TRBJ1-5	TRBV4-1	NA	CASSQVLEADNQPQHF	TGCGCCAGCAGCCAAGTACTAGAGGCGGACAATCAGCCCCAGCATTTT
many	TRBJ2-7	TRBV11-2	NA	CASSLGVVGLGYEQYF	TGTGCCAGCAGCTTAGGCGTGGTGGGGCTCGGGTACGAGCAGTACTTC
NA	TRBJ2-1	TRBV29-1	NA	CSAEGTPGNWTNEQFF	TGCAGCGCCGAGGGGACGCCCGGGAATTGGACCAATGAGCAGTTCTTC
NA	TRBJ1-1	TRBV2	NA	CASSEWVGAETEAFF	TGTGCCAGCAGTGAGTGGGTGGGGGCAGAGACTGAAGCTTTCTTT
many	TRBJ1-6	TRBV12-5	NA	CASGLVPDRDSPLHF	TGTGCTAGTGGTTTGGTACCCGACAGAGATTCACCCCTCCACTTT
NA	TRBJ2-2	TRBV20-1	NA	CSVRRSANTGELFF	TGCAGTGTTCGGCGGTCAGCGAACACCGGGGAGCTGTTTTTT
NA	TRBJ2-7	TRBV28	TRBD2	CASSPLTSGGLSSYERYF	TGTGCCAGCAGTCCGCTGACTAGCGGGGGCCTCAGCTCCTACGAGCGGTACTTC
many	TRBJ1-2	TRBV28	NA	CASSLKRAGYTF	TGTGCCAGCAGTTTGAAACGGGCGGGCTACACCTTC
many	TRBJ1-1	TRBV6-2/TRBV6-3	NA	CASSPGQGKGSEAFF	TGTGCCAGCAGCCCGGGTCAGGGGAAGGGATCTGAAGCTTTCTTT
NA	TRBJ2-1	TRBV29-1	NA	CSVDKSLGSYNEQFF	TGCAGCGTTGACAAATCTCTTGGGTCCTACAATGAGCAGTTCTTC
many	TRBJ2-5	TRBV6-5	TRBD1	CASSSWDSLKETQYF	TGTGCCAGCAGTTCCTGGGACAGCTTGAAAGAGACCCAGTACTTC
many	TRBJ1-2	TRBV27	NA	CASSLLPRRRYTF	TGTGCCAGCAGTTTATTACCAAGGCGTAGGTACACCTTC
NA	TRBJ2-5	TRBV12-3/TRBV12-4	NA	CASSSHIGPQTQYF	TGTGCCAGTTCGTCTCATATTGGGCCTCAGACCCAGTACTTC
NA	TRBJ1-4	TRBV11-2	TRBD1	CASSLMGQGASNEKLFF	TGTGCCAGCAGCTTGATGGGACAGGGGGCGAGTAATGAAAAACTGTTTTTT
NA	TRBJ1-3	TRBV13	NA	CASRFFSVSGNTIYF	TGTGCCAGCAGGTTTTTCTCCGTCTCTGGAAACACCATATATTTT
many	TRBJ1-1	TRBV12-3/TRBV12-4	TRBD1	CASSQPTGGRKTEAFF	TGTGCCAGCAGCCAACCCACAGGGGGTCGGAAAACTGAAGCTTTCTTT
few	TRBJ2-7	TRBV14	NA	CASSHNGAISYEQYF	TGTGCCAGCAGCCACAACGGCGCTATCTCCTACGAGCAGTACTTC